Following are 32 T cell receptor beta chains from one sample sequenced in a study of cytomegalovirus exposure and HLA in healthy donors. Researchers ran the PCR with 60 Vbeta and 13 Jbeta primers. The repertoire was sequenced with immunoSEQ multiplex PCR; TCRdb's copy has only in-frame clones and lacks some. The repertoire holds roughly 93,000 clones, with about four fifths as singletons. Specimen: PBMCs. Every receptor here comes from a human donor in good health.

The chain combines TRBV5-6 with TRBJ1-1; 8 bases match TRBD1. The CDR3 contains 14 residues. Trimming cost V 4 bases and J 4 bases; bases outside gene matches: 6. Germline V gives CDR1 SGHDT, CDR2 YYEEEE. This CDR3 reads CASSRWTGFTEAFF. Here the CDR3 DNA reads TGTGCCAGCAGCCGATGGACAGGGTTCACTGAAGCTTTCTTT. Using reference TRBV5-6 and TRBJ1-1 for the parts outside the CDR3, the full variable domain is DAGVTQSPTHLIKTRGQQVTLRCSPKSGHDTVSWYQQALGQGPQFIFQYYEEEERQRGNFPDRFSGHQFPNYSSELNVNALLLGDSALYLCASSRWTGFTEAFFGQGTRLTVV.

The chain couples TRBV2 to TRBJ2-2; 8 nucleotides match TRBD1. J gave up 6 bases and V 7 bases, and 13 bases lay outside the gene matches. The CDR3 covers 16 residues. Germline loops: CDR1 SNHLY, CDR2 FYNNEI. CDR3 loop: CASIDLQGVYPGELFF. For the CDR3, the DNA is TGTGCCAGCATCGACCTACAGGGGGTTTATCCCGGGGAGCTGTTTTTT.

The rearrangement joins TRBV30 to TRBJ2-3, with no clear D. V dropped 1 base and J dropped 8 bases, with 4 bases sitting between them. This CDR3 region has 10 residues. In germline, CDR1 is GTSNPN, CDR2 SVGIG (reference sequence). The CDR3: CAWSGATQYF. The CDR3 DNA reads as TGTGCCTGGAGTGGGGCTACGCAGTATTTT.

This clone was detected only a few times. The chain employs TRBV27 and TRBJ1-5; TRBD1 is a possible D gene (5 bases). The V end was cut by 2 bases, the J end by 4 bases, with 15 bases between. Germline-derived CDR1 and CDR2 are MNHEY and SMNVEV (reference sequence). CDR3 length: 16 amino acids. Written as DNA, the CDR3 is TGTGCCAGCAGTTTACAGGGAAACAAAAAAAATCAGCCCCAGCATTTT. This encodes CASSLQGNKKNQPQHF.

The count of this clone is one. The chain employs TRBV6-5 and TRBJ1-1; D is unclear. Trimming took 7 bases from V and 1 from J, leaving 7 bases between them. Germline V gene data show CDR1 as MNHEY and CDR2 as SVGAGI. This CDR3 is built from 12 residues. Here the CDR3 DNA reads TGTGCCAGCACTTGGAGGAACACTGAAGCTTTCTTT. Protein sequence: CASTWRNTEAFF.

The chain uses TRBV6-5 and TRBJ1-2; no clear D. CDR1 is MNHEY and CDR2 is SVGAGI in the germline V gene. V was cut by 8 bases and J by 4 bases, with 14 bases left in between. CDR3 size: 13 residues. The CDR3 coding sequence is TGTGCCAGCTCTATGGGCAGCTCCTATGGCTACACCTTC. It yields the protein CASSMGSSYGYTF.

The CDR3 DNA reads as TGCGCCAGCAGGAAAGAGGCGATAAACACTGAAGCTTTCTTT. Its translation is CASRKEAINTEAFF. V usage is TRBV5-1 and J usage is TRBJ1-1, with D hard to call. Germline V gene data show CDR1 as SGHRS and CDR2 as YFSETQ. The CDR3 spans 14 residues. Between the trimmed V and J ends, which lost 5 bases and 2 bases, there was a span of 13 bases. The complete variable domain, with remaining parts taken from reference TRBV5-1 and TRBJ1-1, reads KAGVTQTPRYLIKTRGQQVTLSCSPISGHRSVSWYQQTPGQGLQFLFEYFSETQRNKGNFPGRFSGRQFSNSRSEMNVSTLELGDSALYLCASRKEAINTEAFFGQGTRLTVV.

This clone was found once. The V gene is TRBV7-2, the J gene TRBJ2-5, with D possibly matching TRBD1 (6 bases). Germline values: CDR1 SGHTA, CDR2 FQGNSA. This CDR3 comprises 15 residues. V lost 5 bases to trimming and J lost 5 bases, with 18 bases between them. In nucleotides, the CDR3 is TGTGCCAGCAGCCCGGTGCAGGGGAAGCGGGAGACCCAGTACTTC. Amino acids: CASSPVQGKRETQYF.

The genes are TRBV5-1 and TRBJ1-2; TRBD1 matches at 7 bases. CDR3 length: 15 residues. Germline loops: CDR1 SGHRS, CDR2 YFSETQ. J lost 4 bases, V lost 3 bases, and 9 bases had no gene match. The CDR3, as DNA: TGCGCCAGCAGCTGGGACAGCACGTACCCCTATGGCTACACCTTC. Translated, it gives CASSWDSTYPYGYTF.

The rearrangement joins TRBV18 to TRBJ1-1; perhaps TRBD1 as D (6 bases). The CDR3 covers 13 residues. Germline loops: CDR1 KGHSH, CDR2 LQKENI. Trimming removed 4 bases at V and 5 bases at J, with 11 bases between. This CDR3 is CASSLQGATEAFF. CDR3 DNA sequence: TGTGCCAGCTCACTACAGGGCGCGACTGAAGCTTTCTTT.

The genes are TRBV5-1 and TRBJ1-1; TRBD1 matches at 7 bases. The CDR3 has 14 residues. V trimming: 0 bases; J trimming: 6 bases; junction bases outside the gene matches: 5. Germline loops: CDR1 SGHRS, CDR2 YFSETQ. CDR3 bases: TGCGCCAGCAGCTTGGCCAGGCAGGGGGCTGAAGCTTTCTTT. Protein: CASSLARQGAEAFF.

The chain carries TRBV7-8 and TRBJ2-7, with D perhaps TRBD1 (6 bases). There are 12 residues in the CDR3. The germline CDR1 and CDR2 sequences are SGHVS and FQNEAQ. Trimming removed 1 base from V and 6 bases from J, with 7 bases in between. The CDR3 bases are TGTGCCAGCAGCTTAGGGACAGCCGAGCAGTACTTC. This codes for CASSLGTAEQYF.

The sample holds one count of this clone. Other DNA sequences in the sample encode the same CDR3. V gene TRBV29-1 combines with J gene TRBJ1-2; D is ambiguous. The CDR3 covers 13 residues. The V and J ends lost 6 bases and 2 bases respectively, with 13 bases between them. Germline V CDR1 and CDR2: SQVTM, ANQGSEA. The CDR3 nucleotides read TGCAGCGTCGGGGAGGGCAACAACTATGGCTACACCTTC. Protein sequence: CSVGEGNNYGYTF.

The chain has TRBV29-1 and TRBJ2-7; 7 bases agree with TRBD1. CDR1 is SQVTM, CDR2 ANQGSEA, per germline. Trimming took 5 bases from V and 6 from J; bases not matched to a gene: 10. The CDR3 is made up of 13 amino acids. The CDR3 DNA follows: TGCAGCGTTATGACAGGGAAGCTTATCGAGCAGTACTTC. Amino acids: CSVMTGKLIEQYF.

This chain links TRBV19 with TRBJ1-1; unclear D gene. Germline CDR1 reads LNHDA; CDR2 reads SQIVND (reference sequence). The CDR3 spans 14 residues. V lost 2 bases, J lost 2 bases, and 9 bases lay in between. The CDR3 DNA follows: TGTGCCAGTAGTATATTGCGGCCCAACACTGAAGCTTTCTTT. Its protein is CASSILRPNTEAFF.

The chain uses TRBV6-5 and TRBJ1-1, with D tentatively TRBD1 (6 bases). CDR1 is MNHEY and CDR2 is SVGAGI in the germline V gene. The V end was cut by 5 bases, the J end by 8 bases, with 12 bases between. The CDR3 has 12 residues. The CDR3 sequence is CASSTTGAEAFF. In nucleotides, the CDR3 is TGTGCCAGCAGTACGACAGGAGCGGAAGCTTTCTTT.

The chain is built from TRBV27 and TRBJ1-3; perhaps TRBD1 as D (5 bases). Per the germline V gene, CDR1 is MNHEY and CDR2 is SMNVEV (reference sequence). The CDR3 is 15 residues long. Trimming stripped 2 bases from V and 0 bases from J, with 8 bases between. CDR3 sequence (DNA): TGTGCCAGCAGTTTACAGGGCAGCTCTGGAAACACCATATATTTT. Protein sequence: CASSLQGSSGNTIYF.

The rearrangement uses TRBV15 and TRBJ2-1; TRBD2 might be the D (7 bases). The CDR3 contains 17 residues. Trimming removed 0 bases from V and 9 bases from J, with 21 bases in between. Germline CDR1 and CDR2: LNHNV and YYDKDF (reference sequence). The CDR3 nucleotides read TGTGCCACCAGCAGAGACCCCCTGGGGGGGGGCGCGGGTGAGCAGTTCTTC. This sequence encodes CATSRDPLGGGAGEQFF.

This chain joins TRBV6-6 and TRBJ1-5; D possibly corresponds to TRBD1 (5 bases). Germline V lookup: CDR1 MNHNY, CDR2 SVGAGI (reference sequence). With 0 bases removed from V and 6 bases from J, the gap between germline ends came to 15 bases. This CDR3 comprises 16 residues. CDR3 coding DNA: TGTGCCAGCAGTTACTCGCCTTCCAGGGAGGGTCAGCCCCAGCATTTT. It yields the protein CASSYSPSREGQPQHF.

V is TRBV6-1 and J is TRBJ1-4, with TRBD1 identical over 8 bases. This CDR3 contains 14 residues. CDR1 and CDR2 (germline): MNHNS, SASEGT. Trimming at V came to 1 base and at J to 7 bases, leaving 2 bases not matched to a gene. CDR3 coding DNA: TGTGCCAGCAGTGAAGGGACAGGGAGTGAAAAACTGTTTTTT. It encodes CASSEGTGSEKLFF.

V usage is TRBV6-5 and J usage is TRBJ1-1, with D possibly TRBD1 on 5 matching bases. The CDR3 has 14 residues. The germline V gene encodes CDR1 MNHEY and CDR2 SVGAGI. The germline V and J ends were trimmed by 7 bases and 1 base, with 13 bases remaining between them. The CDR3 sequence is CASIQGTANTEAFF. The CDR3 nucleotides read TGTGCCAGCATCCAGGGAACTGCGAACACTGAAGCTTTCTTT.

This clone was seen more than once but under ten times. Here the CDR3 DNA reads TGTGCCAGCAGCTTGGCAACGGGACAGGATAATGAAAAACTGTTTTTT. Translating it yields CASSLATGQDNEKLFF. The chain employs TRBV5-4 and TRBJ1-4, with 8 positions matching TRBD1. CDR1 SGHNT and CDR2 YYREEE come from the germline V gene (reference sequence). V dropped 0 bases and J dropped 4; count of bases not matched to a gene: 5. This CDR3 contains 16 residues. The variable domain in full, completed from reference TRBV5-4 and TRBJ1-4, reads ETGVTQSPTHLIKTRGQQVTLRCSSQSGHNTVSWYQQALGQGPQFIFQYYREEENGRGNFPPRFSGLQFPNYSSELNVNALELDDSALYLCASSLATGQDNEKLFFGSGTQLSVL.

This chain links TRBV7-2 with TRBJ2-7, with 12 bases aligning to TRBD2. The CDR3 is 19 amino acids. Germline CDR1 and CDR2: SGHTA and FQGNSA. J lost 1 base, V lost 3 bases, and 13 bases had no gene match. In nucleotides, the CDR3 is TGTGCCAGCAGCTTTACCCGGGAGAAGACTAGCGGGAGTTCCTACGAGCAGTACTTC. Its protein product is CASSFTREKTSGSSYEQYF.

The chain uses TRBV7-2 and TRBJ2-7; D is ambiguous. This CDR3 region has 14 residues. CDR1 and CDR2 (germline): SGHTA, FQGNSA. Trimming took off 4 bases at V and 0 bases at J, with 10 bases between the two ends. CDR3: CASSSSAGSYEQYF. The CDR3, as DNA: TGTGCCAGCAGCTCATCAGCAGGCTCCTACGAGCAGTACTTC.

V gene TRBV30 combines with J gene TRBJ1-3; unclear D gene. V lost 2 bases and J lost 0, with 8 bases in between. This CDR3 has 14 amino acids. CDR1 and CDR2 from the germline V gene are GTSNPN and SVGIG (reference sequence). The CDR3 is CAWSLGLSGNTIYF. In nucleotides, the CDR3 is TGTGCCTGGAGTCTAGGCCTCTCTGGAAACACCATATATTTT.

This rearrangement joins TRBV18 to TRBJ2-3; 7 nucleotides agree with TRBD1. Germline trimming cut 3 bases from V and 2 bases from J; bases unmatched to any gene: 5. The CDR3 covers 15 residues. CDR1 KGHSH and CDR2 LQKENI come from the germline V gene. CDR3 bases: TGTGCCAGCTCACCGTCAGGGGGTGTCACAGATACGCAGTATTTT. This translates into CASSPSGGVTDTQYF.

This sequence joins TRBV30 and TRBJ1-3; 11 bases match TRBD1. V shed 5 bases and J 1 base; nucleotides not matched to a gene: 13. The CDR3 sequence is 18 residues long. Germline V CDR1 and CDR2: GTSNPN, SVGIG (reference sequence). The CDR3 bases are TGTGCCTGGGCCCAAGGCCGGGACAGGGGGGTTTCTGGAAACACCATATATTTT. This gives the protein CAWAQGRDRGVSGNTIYF. The full variable domain, its missing parts supplied by reference TRBV30 and TRBJ1-3, is SQTIHQWPATLVQPVGSPLSLECTVEGTSNPNLYWYRQAAGRGLQLLFYSVGIGQISSEVPQNLSASRPQDRQFILSSKKLLLSDSGFYLCAWAQGRDRGVSGNTIYFGEGSWLTVV.

The rearrangement uses TRBV5-4 and TRBJ2-7; 9 bases fit TRBD1. The CDR3 is made up of 15 amino acids. The germline V gene has CDR1 SGHNT and CDR2 YYREEE (reference sequence). Trimming cost V 7 bases and J 3 bases; bases outside gene matches: 11. CDR3 sequence (DNA): TGTGCCAGCTCTTTTTCTCGACAGGGGGACTACGAGCAGTACTTC. Its translation: CASSFSRQGDYEQYF.

V and J are TRBV6-4 and TRBJ2-3; D uncertain. The germline CDR1 and CDR2 sequences are MRHNA and SNTAGT. The V end lost 0 bases, the J end lost 6 bases, and 10 bases lay between the germline ends. The CDR3 loop spans 14 amino acids. CDR3 DNA sequence: TGTGCCAGCAGTGACTCGGGCATGTCCGATACGCAGTATTTT. Translated, it gives CASSDSGMSDTQYF.

The chain joins TRBV6-1 to TRBJ2-7, with D perhaps matching TRBD2 (6 bases). V lost 2 bases and J 3 bases, leaving 23 bases between the germline ends. Per the germline V gene, CDR1 is MNHNS and CDR2 is SASEGT. The CDR3 has 18 residues. The CDR3 DNA is TGTGCCAGCAGTGAATCGGCGGGATTCGCGGGGCCCAGCTACGAGCAGTACTTC. It specifies CASSESAGFAGPSYEQYF.

This sequence joins TRBV18 and TRBJ1-5; unclear D gene. Deletions cut 3 bases from V and 9 bases from J, with 9 bases between. Germline V gives CDR1 KGHSH, CDR2 LQKENI. There are 12 residues in the CDR3. For the CDR3, the DNA is TGTGCCAGCTCACCCGGCGGAGGGCCCCAGCATTTT. This sequence encodes CASSPGGGPQHF.

This chain joins TRBV4-3 and TRBJ2-2; D gene uncertain. Germline values: CDR1 LGHNA, CDR2 YSLEER. The CDR3 loop spans 15 amino acids. The V gene lost 0 bases and the J gene lost 13 bases, with 18 bases spanning the gap. CDR3 protein: CASSQDRGRPVRLFF. For the CDR3, the DNA is TGCGCCAGCAGCCAAGATCGAGGCCGCCCAGTCAGGCTGTTTTTT.